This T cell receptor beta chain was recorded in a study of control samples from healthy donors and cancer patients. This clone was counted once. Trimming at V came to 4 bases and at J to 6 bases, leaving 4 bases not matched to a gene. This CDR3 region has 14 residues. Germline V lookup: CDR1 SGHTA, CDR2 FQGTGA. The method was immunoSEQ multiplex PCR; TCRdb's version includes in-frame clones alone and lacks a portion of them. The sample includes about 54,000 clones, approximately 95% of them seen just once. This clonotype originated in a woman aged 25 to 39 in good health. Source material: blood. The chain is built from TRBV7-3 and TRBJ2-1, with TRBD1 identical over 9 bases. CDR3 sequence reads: CASSWGQGRNEQFF. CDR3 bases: TGTGCCAGCAGCTGGGGACAGGGTCGCAATGAGCAGTTCTTC.